Below are 22 T cell receptor beta chains sequenced from a single sample in a study of cytotoxic CD8 clonotypes in ibrutinib-treated CLL. Clones were read by immunoSEQ multiplex PCR, and TCRdb kept only the in-frame ones, dropping some. Of 110,000 to 150,000 clones listed, about 78% are singletons. Sequenced here: PBMCs, sampled after 24 months of ibrutinib treatment. The receptors stem from a human donor with chronic lymphocytic leukemia.

CDR3 sequence reads: CASRDSKETQYF. CDR3 bases: TGCGCCAGCAGGGACAGCAAAGAGACCCAGTACTTC. The chain recombines TRBV10-1 with TRBJ2-5; possibly TRBD1 for D (6 bases). This CDR3 comprises 12 residues. Germline assignment: CDR1 WNHNN and CDR2 SYGVQD (reference sequence). Trimming cost V 6 bases and J 3 bases, with 8 bases left between them.

The rearrangement joins TRBV7-2 to TRBJ2-1; 8 positions match TRBD1. The V and J ends lost 5 bases and 4 bases, in that order; junction bases with no gene match: 13. CDR1 SGHTA and CDR2 FQGNSA come from the germline V gene. This CDR3 is built from 17 residues. Here the CDR3 DNA reads TGTGCCAGCAGCGCGACAGGGGCCCGCCGACCTTACAATGAGCAGTTCTTC. This translates into CASSATGARRPYNEQFF. The full variable domain, with the rest looked up from reference TRBV7-2 and TRBJ2-1, is GAGVSQSPSNKVTEKGKDVELRCDPISGHTALYWYRQSLGQGLEFLIYFQGNSAPDKSGLPSDRFSAERTGGSVSTLTIQRTQQEDSAVYLCASSATGARRPYNEQFFGPGTRLTVL.

V is TRBV28 and J is TRBJ2-7; 10 positions agree with TRBD2. V shed 6 bases, J shed 2 bases, and the junction held 4 bases outside the gene matches. CDR1 MDHEN and CDR2 SYDVKM come from the germline V gene. There are 14 residues in the CDR3. CDR3 sequence: CASSRTSGTYEQYF. The CDR3 bases are TGTGCCAGCAGCCGGACTAGCGGAACCTACGAGCAGTACTTC. Complete variable domain (other parts from reference TRBV28 and TRBJ2-7): DVKVTQSSRYLVKRTGEKVFLECVQDMDHENMFWYRQDPGLGLRLIYFSYDVKMKEKGDIPEGYSVSREKKERFSLILESASTNQTSMYLCASSRTSGTYEQYFGPGTRLTVT.

The CDR3 DNA reads as TGTGCCAGCTGGGGGGAGTCAAGCTCCTACGAGCAGTACTTC. It translates to CASWGESSSYEQYF. The chain recombines TRBV6-6 with TRBJ2-7, with TRBD2 as a possible D gene (6 bases). CDR3 size: 14 residues. V lost 8 bases and J lost 0, with 14 bases in between. Germline V CDR1 and CDR2: MNHNY, SVGAGI (reference sequence).

The gene calls are TRBV7-6 and TRBJ2-3; 7 nucleotides align to TRBD2. J was trimmed by 4 bases and V by 5 bases; bases with no gene match: 18. The CDR3 runs 18 residues. CDR1 is SGHVS and CDR2 is FNYEAQ in the germline V gene. In DNA, the CDR3 is TGTGCCAGCAGCCCGAGAGTGGCGGGAGACCCGAGCCCAGATACGCAGTATTTT. Amino acid sequence: CASSPRVAGDPSPDTQYF. Based on the CDR3 plus reference TRBV7-6 and TRBJ2-3, the full variable domain is GAGVSQSPRYKVTKRGQDVALRCDPISGHVSLYWYRQALGQGPEFLTYFNYEAQQDKSGLPNDRFSAERPEGSISTLTIQRTEQRDSAMYRCASSPRVAGDPSPDTQYFGPGTRLTVL.

The CDR3 DNA sequence: TGTGCCAGTAGGGGGGGGACAGGGCGCAATCAGCCCCAGCATTTT. This sequence encodes CASRGGTGRNQPQHF. The chain combines TRBV19 with TRBJ1-5; TRBD1 agrees at 9 bases. Germline V lookup: CDR1 LNHDA, CDR2 SQIVND (reference sequence). Unmatched junction bases numbered 5, after V lost 6 bases and J lost 2 bases. The CDR3 runs to 15 residues.

A single count supports this clone. The gene calls are TRBV6-5 and TRBJ1-3, with D possibly matching TRBD1 (6 bases). This CDR3 has 13 amino acids. V was pared by 2 bases and J by 8 bases, with 10 bases between. Germline-derived CDR1 and CDR2 are MNHEY and SVGAGI. The CDR3 region is CASSYGTSDTIYF. The CDR3, as DNA: TGTGCCAGCAGTTACGGGACATCAGACACCATATATTTT.

The J gene is TRBJ2-3, the V gene TRBV7-6; D perhaps matches TRBD2 (6 bases). Trimming cost V 5 bases and J 5 bases, with 23 bases left between them. This CDR3 is built from 17 residues. CDR1 and CDR2 from the germline V gene are SGHVS and FNYEAQ. The CDR3 nucleotides are TGTGCCAGCAGCCCCGTGAGTTTCGGGACCGGGGGAGATACGCAGTATTTT. It yields the protein CASSPVSFGTGGDTQYF.

The gene calls are TRBV5-1 and TRBJ2-3, with D maybe TRBD2 (7 bases). This CDR3 is 17 amino acids long. The germline CDR1 and CDR2 sequences are SGHRS and YFSETQ. Trimming pared 3 bases from V and 1 base from J, leaving 18 bases between. The CDR3: CASSWGPGGFGTDTQYF. CDR3 DNA sequence: TGCGCCAGCAGCTGGGGGCCGGGGGGCTTCGGCACAGATACGCAGTATTTT.

The chain uses TRBV6-6 and TRBJ1-2, with D unresolved. Germline V gene sequence: CDR1 MNHNY, CDR2 SVGAGI (reference sequence). V gave up 2 bases and J gave up 8 bases, with 9 bases separating them. The CDR3 consists of 12 residues. The CDR3 region is CASSYGERGYTF. CDR3 DNA: TGTGCCAGCAGTTACGGGGAGAGAGGCTACACCTTC.

J is TRBJ1-4 and V is TRBV7-5; the table names TRBD1, a call not compared with the DNA. TRBV7-5 is a recognized pseudogene. This CDR3 region has 16 residues. In DNA form, the CDR3 reads TGTGCCAGAAGCTTAAGTGAGGACAGGGGTACTGAAAAACTGTTTTTT. Translation gives CARSLSEDRGTEKLFF.

V usage is TRBV5-1 and J usage is TRBJ2-1; no clear D. V lost 1 base and J lost 0, with 11 bases in between. CDR1 and CDR2 (germline): SGHRS, YFSETQ. The length of the CDR3 is 16 residues. The CDR3 protein is CASSLLAVSSYNEQFF. The CDR3 nucleotides read TGCGCCAGCAGCTTGCTGGCGGTTAGCTCCTACAATGAGCAGTTCTTC.

This rearrangement joins TRBV30 to TRBJ1-6; 8 bases align to TRBD1. This CDR3 is 16 amino acids long. Germline loops: CDR1 GTSNPN, CDR2 SVGIG (reference sequence). Trimming cost V 0 bases and J 4 bases; bases outside gene matches: 5. This chain's CDR3 is CAWSVGQGAYNSPLHF. The CDR3 DNA reads as TGTGCCTGGAGTGTAGGGCAGGGGGCGTATAATTCACCCCTCCACTTT.

CDR3 loop: CASSPFPGGRLQFF. As DNA, the CDR3 is TGCGCCAGCAGCCCATTCCCAGGGGGGCGCTTACAGTTCTTC. V usage is TRBV5-1 and J usage is TRBJ2-1; possibly TRBD1 for D (7 bases). Trimming cost V 4 bases and J 13 bases, with 21 bases left between them. The CDR3 length is 14 residues. The germline CDR1 and CDR2 sequences are SGHRS and YFSETQ.

The chain recombines TRBV7-9 with TRBJ2-1, with D possibly TRBD1 on 6 matching bases. The CDR3 has 15 residues. V lost 2 bases to trimming and J lost 8 bases, with 16 bases between them. The germline CDR1 and CDR2 sequences are SEHNR and FQNEAQ (reference sequence). CDR3 amino acids: CASSLRAGAGYEQFF. CDR3 DNA sequence: TGTGCCAGCAGCTTAAGGGCAGGGGCAGGCTATGAGCAGTTCTTC. The full variable domain, its missing parts supplied by reference TRBV7-9 and TRBJ2-1, is DTGVSQNPRHKITKRGQNVTFRCDPISEHNRLYWYRQTLGQGPEFLTYFQNEAQLEKSRLLSDRFSAERPKGSFSTLEIQRTEQGDSAMYLCASSLRAGAGYEQFFGPGTRLTVL.

This clone showed up just once. This sequence joins TRBV2 and TRBJ2-1; 10 nucleotides match TRBD2. Germline loops: CDR1 SNHLY, CDR2 FYNNEI. Germline trimming cut 6 bases from V and 12 bases from J; bases unmatched to any gene: 8. The CDR3 runs 13 residues. The CDR3 sequence is CASRTTSGKGQFF. The DNA of the CDR3 is TGTGCCAGCAGAACCACTAGCGGGAAGGGGCAGTTCTTC.

In this sample, this clone turned up once. The chain is built from TRBV7-9 and TRBJ2-5, with D maybe TRBD2 (6 bases). Deletions cut 5 bases from V and 5 bases from J, with 15 bases between. The CDR3 is 14 amino acids. The germline gives CDR1 SEHNR, CDR2 FQNEAQ (reference sequence). This CDR3 reads CASSPGRREETQYF. The CDR3 DNA sequence: TGTGCCAGCAGCCCTGGTCGGAGGGAGGAGACCCAGTACTTC.

The chain has TRBV29-1 and TRBJ1-2, with D perhaps matching TRBD1 (5 bases). CDR1 SQVTM and CDR2 ANQGSEA come from the germline V gene. The CDR3 loop spans 12 amino acids. Trimming pared 7 bases from V and 4 bases from J, leaving 13 bases between. CDR3 loop: CSAGRAAYGYTF. The CDR3 region has the DNA TGCAGCGCAGGGCGGGCAGCCTATGGCTACACCTTC.

A single count supports this clone. The V call is TRBV14, the J call TRBJ2-3, with TRBD2 matching over 7 bases. This CDR3 is 15 amino acids long. Trimming at V came to 4 bases and at J to 7 bases, leaving 11 bases not matched to a gene. The germline V gene encodes CDR1 SGHDN and CDR2 FVKESK. CDR3 amino acids: CASSRWGGYDNTQYF. DNA for the CDR3: TGTGCCAGCAGCCGATGGGGGGGTTACGATAATACGCAGTATTTT.

This clone was seen a single time. This chain connects TRBV28 to TRBJ1-3; no reliable D call. V dropped 5 bases and J dropped 0 bases, with 8 bases sitting between them. The CDR3 consists of 14 residues. From germline, CDR1 is MDHEN and CDR2 SYDVKM. Written as DNA, the CDR3 is TGTGCCAGCAGTCGGACGGTCTCTGGAAACACCATATATTTT. As protein: CASSRTVSGNTIYF.

This chain's CDR3 is CASSIWLGQGVSGTQYF. The CDR3 bases are TGTGCCAGTAGTATTTGGCTAGGACAGGGGGTGTCGGGGACCCAGTACTTC. The chain has TRBV19 and TRBJ2-5, with TRBD1 identical over 10 bases. Unmatched junction bases numbered 14, after V lost 3 bases and J lost 7 bases. The CDR3 has 17 amino acids. In germline, CDR1 is LNHDA, CDR2 SQIVND (reference sequence).

This chain joins TRBV7-2 and TRBJ1-2; no clear D. Germline lookup yields CDR1 SGHTA and CDR2 FQGNSA. This CDR3 is 15 amino acids long. The V gene lost 5 bases and the J gene lost 4 bases, with 17 bases spanning the gap. In DNA, the CDR3 is TGTGCCAGCAGCGCCGGTGCTAGGGCGTTCTATGGCTACACCTTC. Amino acid sequence: CASSAGARAFYGYTF. Together with reference TRBV7-2 and TRBJ1-2, the CDR3 gives the full variable domain: GAGVSQSPSNKVTEKGKDVELRCDPISGHTALYWYRQSLGQGLEFLIYFQGNSAPDKSGLPSDRFSAERTGGSVSTLTIQRTQQEDSAVYLCASSAGARAFYGYTFGSGTRLTVV.